These 24 T cell receptor beta chains were all obtained from the same sample, sequenced in a study of CD8+ T cells in alopecia areata. Investigators isolated RNA and reverse transcribed it into cDNA to act as the sequencing template. Sequenced by immunoSEQ multiplex PCR; TCRdb stores in-frame clones only, minus some. This table has about 64,000 clones, around 46% appearing once. Treatment meaning: oral pan-JAK inhibitor, 5-10 mg twice daily. The sequences come from CD8+ T cells sorted from blood, collected at approximately week 36, from a patient treated with tofacitinib. The receptors were sampled from a human donor with alopecia areata.

The chain has TRBV13 and TRBJ1-4; D not resolved. With 1 base removed from V and 11 bases from J, the gap between germline ends came to 11 bases. The germline CDR1 and CDR2 sequences are PRHDT and FYEKMQ (reference sequence). The CDR3 runs to 13 residues. DNA for the CDR3: TGTGCCAGCAGCTTAGAGGAGGAGGGTAAACTGTTTTTT. Translation: CASSLEEEGKLFF.

This clone is labeled medium-sized. This CDR3 is also generated by other DNA sequences in the sample. This sequence joins TRBV4-1 and TRBJ1-5, with D unresolved. Between the trimmed V and J ends, which lost 0 bases and 0 bases, there was a span of 6 bases. CDR1 is MGHRA and CDR2 is YSYEKL in the germline V gene. The CDR3 is 15 amino acids. Here the CDR3 reads CASSQEGNSNQPQHF. The DNA of the CDR3 is TGCGCCAGCAGCCAAGAAGGAAATAGCAATCAGCCCCAGCATTTT.

This chain joins TRBV30 and TRBJ2-1; 7 bases agree with TRBD2. CDR1 is GTSNPN, CDR2 SVGIG, per germline (reference sequence). The ends lost 5 bases at V and 1 base at J; junction bases unmatched: 2. This CDR3 has 13 amino acids. CDR3: CAWEAGSYNEQFF. The CDR3 DNA follows: TGTGCCTGGGAAGCGGGATCCTACAATGAGCAGTTCTTC.

The chain carries TRBV30 and TRBJ2-7; D gene ambiguous. The CDR3 spans 12 residues. CDR1 and CDR2 from the germline V gene are GTSNPN and SVGIG (reference sequence). The V and J ends lost 4 bases and 3 bases respectively, with 10 bases between them. The CDR3 DNA follows: TGTGCCTGGATAGCACAGAACTACGAGCAGTACTTC. Protein sequence: CAWIAQNYEQYF. Filled out from reference TRBV30 and TRBJ2-7, the complete variable domain reads SQTIHQWPATLVQPVGSPLSLECTVEGTSNPNLYWYRQAAGRGLQLLFYSVGIGQISSEVPQNLSASRPQDRQFILSSKKLLLSDSGFYLCAWIAQNYEQYFGPGTRLTVT.

The chain uses TRBV19 and TRBJ2-5; D not resolved. The J call is in doubt because the DNA end fits TRBJ2-7 better. The V gene's germline CDR1 is LNHDA and CDR2 SQIVND (reference sequence). There are 12 residues in the CDR3. CDR3 sequence (DNA): TGTGCCAGTAGTCCTTCTCCCTACGAGCAGTACTTC. This gives the protein CASSPSPYEQYF.

This clone was detected many times. Other nucleotide sequences in the sample specify the same CDR3. This chain joins TRBV9 and TRBJ2-3; no clear D gene. Germline V gives CDR1 SGDLS, CDR2 YYNGEE. The CDR3 is made up of 14 amino acids. Trimming removed 0 bases at V and 1 base at J, with 6 bases between. CDR3 nucleotides: TGTGCCAGCAGCGTAGCTTACGGCACAGATACGCAGTATTTT. Translated, it gives CASSVAYGTDTQYF. Together with reference TRBV9 and TRBJ2-3, the CDR3 gives the full variable domain: DSGVTQTPKHLITATGQRVTLRCSPRSGDLSVYWYQQSLDQGLQFLIQYYNGEERAKGNILERFSAQQFPDLHSELNLSSLELGDSALYFCASSVAYGTDTQYFGPGTRLTVL.

V usage is TRBV27 and J usage is TRBJ2-7; D could derive from TRBD1 or TRBD2 (5 bases each). This CDR3 contains 13 residues. Looked up from germline, CDR1 is MNHEY and CDR2 is SMNVEV (reference sequence). The V end was cut by 6 bases, the J end by 3 bases, with 12 bases between. CDR3 region: CASSGLGVYEQYF. The DNA for the CDR3 is TGTGCCAGCAGCGGGTTGGGGGTCTACGAGCAGTACTTC.

The rearrangement joins TRBV29-1 to TRBJ2-7; 8 bases fit TRBD2. This CDR3 has 13 residues. Germline CDR1 reads SQVTM; CDR2 reads ANQGSEA. V trimming: 7 bases; J trimming: 6 bases; junction bases outside the gene matches: 11. CDR3 loop: CSARSGLAGEQYF. CDR3 DNA sequence: TGCAGCGCTAGGTCAGGACTAGCCGGCGAGCAGTACTTC.

V and J are TRBV19 and TRBJ1-1; D is uncertain. This CDR3 region has 16 residues. CDR1 and CDR2 from the germline V gene are LNHDA and SQIVND (reference sequence). V dropped 4 bases and J dropped 5 bases, with 20 bases sitting between them. The CDR3 sequence is CASSSKRLPDGTEAFF. For the CDR3, the DNA is TGTGCCAGTAGTAGCAAAAGGTTGCCGGACGGGACTGAAGCTTTCTTT.

This chain joins TRBV15 and TRBJ2-1, with D perhaps matching TRBD2 (6 bases). V was cut by 1 base and J by 3 bases, with 13 bases left in between. Germline V gives CDR1 LNHNV, CDR2 YYDKDF (reference sequence). The CDR3 covers 16 residues. The CDR3 DNA sequence: TGTGCCACCAGCAGAGTCGGGGGAGAGCGCTACAATGAGCAGTTCTTC. Residues: CATSRVGGERYNEQFF.

This sequence joins TRBV18 and TRBJ2-7; TRBD1 is a possible D gene (6 bases). V was pared by 6 bases and J by 2 bases, with 14 bases between. From germline, CDR1 is KGHSH and CDR2 LQKENI. The CDR3 spans 14 residues. The CDR3, as DNA: TGTGCCAGCTCGTTCCGGGACAACCCCTACGAGCAGTACTTC. This gives the protein CASSFRDNPYEQYF.

In its sample, this clone was seen a few times. The rearrangement uses TRBV27 and TRBJ1-2, with 10 bases that match TRBD1. CDR3 length: 19 residues. V trimming: 2 bases; J trimming: 7 bases; junction bases outside the gene matches: 19. CDR1 and CDR2 from the germline V gene are MNHEY and SMNVEV (reference sequence). CDR3 coding DNA: TGTGCCAGCAGTTTACGCGATACCGGGACAGGGGTTACTGAGAGTGGCTACACCTTC. Translation: CASSLRDTGTGVTESGYTF.

V is TRBV7-9 and J is TRBJ2-1; maybe TRBD2 (5 bases). This CDR3 region has 11 residues. Germline V gene sequence: CDR1 SEHNR, CDR2 FQNEAQ (reference sequence). Trimming left V 11 bases short and J 6 bases short, with 11 bases between. The CDR3 sequence is CAEIRGNEQFF. As DNA, the CDR3 is TGTGCCGAAATCCGGGGCAATGAGCAGTTCTTC.

This clone was found once. The V call is TRBV7-9, the J call TRBJ2-7, with a tentative D call TRBD2 (6 bases). This CDR3 region has 13 residues. V lost 10 bases and J 6 bases, leaving 19 bases between the germline ends. Germline CDR1 is SEHNR and CDR2 is FQNEAQ (reference sequence). CDR3 sequence: CATFREPGVEQYF. For the CDR3, the DNA is TGTGCCACATTCCGGGAGCCCGGGGTCGAGCAGTACTTC. The complete variable domain, with remaining parts taken from reference TRBV7-9 and TRBJ2-7, reads DTGVSQNPRHKITKRGQNVTFRCDPISEHNRLYWYRQTLGQGPEFLTYFQNEAQLEKSRLLSDRFSAERPKGSFSTLEIQRTEQGDSAMYLCATFREPGVEQYFGPGTRLTVT.

The table lists this clone with a few counts. The chain links TRBV29-1 to TRBJ2-7; TRBD1 is a possible D gene (5 bases). This CDR3 comprises 13 residues. Germline V gene sequence: CDR1 SQVTM, CDR2 ANQGSEA. The ends were cut back, 5 bases at V and 0 bases at J, with 11 bases in the middle. The CDR3 DNA sequence: TGCAGCGTTAAACCGGACATCTCCTACGAGCAGTACTTC. Its protein product is CSVKPDISYEQYF.

The V gene is TRBV7-3, the J gene TRBJ2-6, with D tentatively TRBD1 or TRBD2 (5 bases each). Germline CDR1 SGHTA, CDR2 FQGTGA. The CDR3 is 17 amino acids. Trimming took 0 bases from V and 0 from J, leaving 9 bases between them. The CDR3 loop reads CASSLTGRLSGANVLTF. The DNA for the CDR3 is TGTGCCAGCAGCTTAACGGGACGTCTCTCTGGGGCCAACGTCCTGACTTTC.

In its sample, this clone was seen once. The rearrangement uses TRBV19 and TRBJ2-1; D is possibly TRBD2 (5 bases). V shed 3 bases and J shed 7 bases, with 16 bases lying between them. The CDR3 spans 15 residues. Germline V lookup: CDR1 LNHDA, CDR2 SQIVND (reference sequence). The CDR3 nucleotides read TGTGCCAGTAGTATTCCGGGAAACTTTTTGAATGAGCAGTTCTTC. Residues: CASSIPGNFLNEQFF.

The genes are TRBV25-1 and TRBJ2-5, with D maybe TRBD1 (5 bases). Germline CDR1 and CDR2: MGHDK and SYGVNS. This CDR3 contains 15 residues. With 6 bases removed from V and 1 base from J, the gap between germline ends came to 15 bases. In nucleotides, the CDR3 is TGTGCCAGCAGATACAGGTTGGGGTTCCAAGAGACCCAGTACTTC. It translates to CASRYRLGFQETQYF. The whole variable domain, remainder taken from reference TRBV25-1 and TRBJ2-5, is EADIYQTPRYLVIGTGKKITLECSQTMGHDKMYWYQQDPGMELHLIHYSYGVNSTEKGDLSSESTVSRIRTEHFPLTLESARPSHTSQYLCASRYRLGFQETQYFGPGTRLLVL.

The rearrangement uses TRBV7-2 and TRBJ1-5, with TRBD1 as a possible D gene (5 bases). CDR3 size: 16 residues. Germline values: CDR1 SGHTA, CDR2 FQGNSA. V lost 5 bases and J lost 5, with 19 bases in between. CDR3 sequence: CASSRTTNQGYQPQHF. In DNA, the CDR3 is TGTGCCAGCAGCCGAACCACCAACCAGGGATATCAGCCCCAGCATTTT.

The chain recombines TRBV5-4 with TRBJ1-4, with D possibly TRBD1 on 5 matching bases. Germline V CDR1 and CDR2: SGHNT, YYREEE (reference sequence). V lost 0 bases to trimming and J lost 8 bases, with 17 bases between them. This CDR3 region has 16 residues. The CDR3 coding sequence is TGTGCCAGCAGCTTGGACCGGGTCGGGCCAGGGGAAAAACTGTTTTTT. Translation: CASSLDRVGPGEKLFF.

This rearrangement joins TRBV2 to TRBJ2-1; 11 nucleotides agree with TRBD1. CDR1 SNHLY and CDR2 FYNNEI come from the germline V gene. Trimming cost V 7 bases and J 8 bases; bases outside gene matches: 7. CDR3 length: 14 residues. CDR3 sequence (DNA): TGTGCCAGCACCGGGGACAGGGGGATCGATGAGCAGTTCTTC. The encoded protein is CASTGDRGIDEQFF.

The chain couples TRBV9 to TRBJ2-7; the D is unclear. CDR3 size: 13 residues. V shed 0 bases and J shed 1 base, with 5 bases lying between them. Germline V gives CDR1 SGDLS, CDR2 YYNGEE. CDR3 in DNA: TGTGCCAGCAGCGTAGGACTTTCCTACGAGCAGTACTTC. It specifies CASSVGLSYEQYF.

V and J are TRBV29-1 and TRBJ2-1; D unresolved. V lost 6 bases, J lost 6 bases, and 0 bases lay in between. This CDR3 has 8 amino acids. Germline V gene sequence: CDR1 SQVTM, CDR2 ANQGSEA. The CDR3 coding sequence is TGCAGCGTCAATGAGCAGTTCTTC. As protein: CSVNEQFF.

V is TRBV9 and J is TRBJ2-7; D might be TRBD2 (6 bases). This CDR3 region has 16 residues. V was pared by 4 bases and J by 0 bases, with 17 bases between. Germline V lookup: CDR1 SGDLS, CDR2 YYNGEE. The CDR3: CASSQDSTSPSYEQYF. The CDR3 DNA reads TGTGCCAGCAGCCAAGATTCGACTAGTCCCTCCTACGAGCAGTACTTC.